There are many counts of the clone carrying this T cell receptor delta chain. Its antigen is not identified. The protein held in TCRdb is that of a much larger clone and does not match this DNA's translation at residue 8, likely because of a read error; the protein shown is translated from the DNA. V was clipped by 3 bases and J by 1 base; unmatched bases: 2. Germline CDR1 is GEAIGNYY and CDR2 is EKD. The CDR3 is 14 residues long. Gammadelta T cells were flow-sorted from PBMC into Vgamma9/Vdelta2+ and Vdelta2-negative populations for bulk analysis. This specimen comes from a study of γδ T cells in repeated Plasmodium falciparum infection. The wider study: Samples were taken at baseline, before some infections, and 21 days after each. Malian samples came from no-transmission periods or across acute febrile malaria episodes.

TCRdb re-processed the multiplex PCR reads using CATT. The data hold over 90,000 delta-chain clones, with over 0.9% observed a single time. Overall study results and limits: In Vdelta2-negative, largely Vdelta1+, gammadelta repertoires, repeated controlled infections appeared to drive clonal selection waves.

This TCR derives from a pool of human donors (malaria-infected and uninfected, not separated). The J gene is TRDJ1, the V gene TRDV2, with TRDD3 matching 9 bases. Specimen: gamma-delta T cells from blood. Here the CDR3 reads CACDPGGCTDKLIF. CDR3 coding DNA: TGTGCCTGTGACCCTGGGGGATGCACCGATAAACTCATCTTT.